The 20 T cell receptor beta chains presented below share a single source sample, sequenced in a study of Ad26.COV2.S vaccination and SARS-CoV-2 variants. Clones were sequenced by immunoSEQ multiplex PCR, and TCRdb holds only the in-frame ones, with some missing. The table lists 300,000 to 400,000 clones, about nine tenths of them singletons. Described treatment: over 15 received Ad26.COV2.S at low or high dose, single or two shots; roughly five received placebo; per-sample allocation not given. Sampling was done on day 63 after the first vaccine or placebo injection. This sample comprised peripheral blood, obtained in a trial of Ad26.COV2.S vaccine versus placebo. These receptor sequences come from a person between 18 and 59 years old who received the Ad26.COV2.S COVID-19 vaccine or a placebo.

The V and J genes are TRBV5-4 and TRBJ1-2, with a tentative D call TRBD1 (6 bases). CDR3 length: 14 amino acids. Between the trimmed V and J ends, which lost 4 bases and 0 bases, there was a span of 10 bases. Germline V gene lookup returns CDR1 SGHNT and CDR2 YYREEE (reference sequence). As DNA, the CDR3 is TGTGCCAGCAGCCGACAGGATTCTAACTATGGCTACACCTTC. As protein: CASSRQDSNYGYTF.

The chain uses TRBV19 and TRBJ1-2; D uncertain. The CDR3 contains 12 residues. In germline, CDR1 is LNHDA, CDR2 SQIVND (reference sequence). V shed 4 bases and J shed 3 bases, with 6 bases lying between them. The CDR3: CASSTGDYGYTF. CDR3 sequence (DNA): TGTGCCAGTAGTACCGGGGACTATGGCTACACCTTC.

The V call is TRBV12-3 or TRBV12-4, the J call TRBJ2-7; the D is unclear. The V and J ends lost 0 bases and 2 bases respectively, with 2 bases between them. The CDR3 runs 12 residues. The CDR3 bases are TGTGCCAGCAGTTTAGCTGCCTACGAGCAGTACTTC. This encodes CASSLAAYEQYF.

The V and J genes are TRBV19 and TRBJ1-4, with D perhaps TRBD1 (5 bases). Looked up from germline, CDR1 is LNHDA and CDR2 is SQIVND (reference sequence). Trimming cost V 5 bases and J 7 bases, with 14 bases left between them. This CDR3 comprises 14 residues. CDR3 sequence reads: CASSRAAGGEKLFF. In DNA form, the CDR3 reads TGTGCCAGTAGTCGCGCCGCCGGGGGTGAAAAACTGTTTTTT.

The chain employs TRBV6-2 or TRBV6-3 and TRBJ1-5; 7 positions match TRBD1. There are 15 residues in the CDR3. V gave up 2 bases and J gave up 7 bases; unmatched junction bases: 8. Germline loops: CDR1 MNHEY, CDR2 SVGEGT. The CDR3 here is CASSYPRQGGQPQHF. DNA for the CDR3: TGTGCCAGCAGTTACCCGCGACAGGGAGGGCAGCCCCAGCATTTT.

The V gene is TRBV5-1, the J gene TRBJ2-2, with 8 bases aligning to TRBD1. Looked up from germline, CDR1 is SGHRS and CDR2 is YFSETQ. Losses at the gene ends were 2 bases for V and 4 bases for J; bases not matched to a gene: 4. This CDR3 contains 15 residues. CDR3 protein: CASSFTGGGTGELFF. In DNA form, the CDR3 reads TGCGCCAGCAGCTTCACAGGGGGTGGCACCGGGGAGCTGTTTTTT.

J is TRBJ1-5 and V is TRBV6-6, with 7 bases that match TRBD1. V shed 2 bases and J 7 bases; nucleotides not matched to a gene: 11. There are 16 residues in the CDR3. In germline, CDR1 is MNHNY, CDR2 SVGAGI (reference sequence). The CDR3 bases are TGTGCCAGCAGTTACGGAATCGACAGGGAAGGACAGCCCCAGCATTTT. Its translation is CASSYGIDREGQPQHF.

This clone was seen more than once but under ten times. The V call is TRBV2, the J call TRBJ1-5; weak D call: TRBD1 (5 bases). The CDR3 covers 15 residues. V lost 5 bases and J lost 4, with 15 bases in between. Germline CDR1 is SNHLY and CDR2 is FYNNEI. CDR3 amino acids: CASSMILRGNQPQHF. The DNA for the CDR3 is TGTGCCAGCAGTATGATCTTACGGGGGAATCAGCCCCAGCATTTT.

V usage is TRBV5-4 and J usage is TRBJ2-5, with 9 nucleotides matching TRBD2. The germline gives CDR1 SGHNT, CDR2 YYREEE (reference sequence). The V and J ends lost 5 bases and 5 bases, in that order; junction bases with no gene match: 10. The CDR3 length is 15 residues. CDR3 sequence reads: CASSPGTSWEETQYF. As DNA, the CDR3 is TGTGCCAGCAGTCCCGGGACTAGCTGGGAGGAGACCCAGTACTTC.

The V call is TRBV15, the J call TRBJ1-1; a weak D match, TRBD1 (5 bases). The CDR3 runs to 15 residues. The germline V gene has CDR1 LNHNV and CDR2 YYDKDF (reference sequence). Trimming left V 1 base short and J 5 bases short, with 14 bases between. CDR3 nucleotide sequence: TGTGCCACCAGCAGAGGGCGGGGGGTAGGAACTGAAGCTTTCTTT. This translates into CATSRGRGVGTEAFF.

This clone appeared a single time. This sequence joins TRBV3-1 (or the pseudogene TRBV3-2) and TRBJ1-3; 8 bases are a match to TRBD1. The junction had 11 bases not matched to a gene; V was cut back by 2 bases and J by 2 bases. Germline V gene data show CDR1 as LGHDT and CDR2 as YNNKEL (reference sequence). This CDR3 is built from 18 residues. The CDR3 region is CASSQRPKDRVTGNTIYF. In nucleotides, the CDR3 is TGTGCCAGCAGCCAACGCCCCAAGGACAGGGTCACTGGAAACACCATATATTTT.

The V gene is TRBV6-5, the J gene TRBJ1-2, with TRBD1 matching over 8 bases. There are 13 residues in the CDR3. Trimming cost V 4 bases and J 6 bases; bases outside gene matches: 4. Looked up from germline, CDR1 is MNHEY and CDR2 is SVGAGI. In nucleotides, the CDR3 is TGTGCCAGCAGTTTGGACAGGGTCGATGGCTACACCTTC. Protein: CASSLDRVDGYTF.

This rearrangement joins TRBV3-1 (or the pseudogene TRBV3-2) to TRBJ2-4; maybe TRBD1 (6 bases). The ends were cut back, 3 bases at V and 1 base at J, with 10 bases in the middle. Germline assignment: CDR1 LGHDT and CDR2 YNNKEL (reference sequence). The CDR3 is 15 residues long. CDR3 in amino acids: CASSHSRGAKNIQYF. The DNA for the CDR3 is TGTGCCAGCAGCCATAGTAGGGGGGCCAAAAACATTCAGTACTTC.

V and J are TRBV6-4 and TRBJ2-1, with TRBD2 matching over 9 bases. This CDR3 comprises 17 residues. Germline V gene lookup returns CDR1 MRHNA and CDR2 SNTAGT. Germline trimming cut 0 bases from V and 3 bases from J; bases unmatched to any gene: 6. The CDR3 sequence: CASSDSSGGGVYNEQFF. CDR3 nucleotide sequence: TGTGCCAGCAGTGACTCGAGTGGCGGGGGGGTCTACAATGAGCAGTTCTTC.

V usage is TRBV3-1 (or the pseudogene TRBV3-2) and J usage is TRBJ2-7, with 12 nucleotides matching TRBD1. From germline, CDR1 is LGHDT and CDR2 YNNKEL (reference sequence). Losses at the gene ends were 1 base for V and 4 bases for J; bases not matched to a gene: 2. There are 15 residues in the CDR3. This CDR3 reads CASSQGDRGQYEQYF. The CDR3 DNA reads TGTGCCAGCAGCCAAGGGGACAGGGGGCAATACGAGCAGTACTTC.

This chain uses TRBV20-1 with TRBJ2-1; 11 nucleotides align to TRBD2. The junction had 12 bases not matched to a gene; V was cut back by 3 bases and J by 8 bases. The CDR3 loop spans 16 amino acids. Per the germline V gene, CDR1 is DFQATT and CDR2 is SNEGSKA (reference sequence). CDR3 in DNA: TGCAGTGCTAGTTCCCCATTAGCGGGGGGGTTCGATGAGCAGTTCTTC. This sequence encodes CSASSPLAGGFDEQFF.

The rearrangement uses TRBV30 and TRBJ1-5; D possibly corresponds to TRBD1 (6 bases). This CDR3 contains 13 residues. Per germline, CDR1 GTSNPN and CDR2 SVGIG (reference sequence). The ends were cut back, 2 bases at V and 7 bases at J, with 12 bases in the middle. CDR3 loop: CAWSPQDRQPQHF. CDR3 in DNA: TGTGCCTGGAGTCCCCAGGACAGACAGCCCCAGCATTTT. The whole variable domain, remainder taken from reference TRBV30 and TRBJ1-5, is SQTIHQWPATLVQPVGSPLSLECTVEGTSNPNLYWYRQAAGRGLQLLFYSVGIGQISSEVPQNLSASRPQDRQFILSSKKLLLSDSGFYLCAWSPQDRQPQHFGDGTRLSIL.

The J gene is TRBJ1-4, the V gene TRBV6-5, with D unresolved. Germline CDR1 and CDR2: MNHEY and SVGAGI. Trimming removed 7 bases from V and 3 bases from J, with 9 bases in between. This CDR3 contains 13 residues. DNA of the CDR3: TGTGCCAGCACTAGGTCTGCTAATGAAAAACTGTTTTTT. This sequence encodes CASTRSANEKLFF.

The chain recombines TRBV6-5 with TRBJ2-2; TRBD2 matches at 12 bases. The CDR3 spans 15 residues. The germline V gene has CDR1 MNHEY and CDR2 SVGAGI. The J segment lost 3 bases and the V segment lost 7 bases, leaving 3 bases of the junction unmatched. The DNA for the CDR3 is TGTGCCAGCACTGGACTAGCGGGGCACACCGGGGAGCTGTTTTTT. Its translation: CASTGLAGHTGELFF.

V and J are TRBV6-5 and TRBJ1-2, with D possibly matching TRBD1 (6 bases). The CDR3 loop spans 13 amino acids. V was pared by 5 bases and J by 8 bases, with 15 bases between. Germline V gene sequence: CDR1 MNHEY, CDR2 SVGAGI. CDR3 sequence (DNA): TGTGCCAGCAGTCCTCAGGGGAAAGGAGGCTACACCTTC. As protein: CASSPQGKGGYTF.